A selection of T cell receptor beta chains follows, all from one sample in a study of T-cell memory formation after mild COVID-19. From the 5' RACE reads, TCRdb called clonotypes with MiXCR, one entry per CDR3 protein. Found here are 450,000 or so distinct CDR3 sequences, approximately 20% of them singletons; the top ten hold roughly 8.4%. The sample comprised PBMCs or a T cell subset sorted from them (not recorded which). Every receptor here comes from an adult woman who had mild COVID-19 (a few samples of this study predate the infection). Cell type and time point are not known. Both conserved end residues are part of each CDR3. The D gene is left open where the match is weak. Size values are once, few and many counts, or a class for expanded clones, and some rows have none.

clone_size	d_call	j_call	v_call	cdr3_aa	cdr3_nt
-	-	TRBJ2-7	TRBV4-1	CASSQVAPPGYEQYF	TGCGCCAGCAGCCAAGTAGCCCCCCCGGGCTACGAGCAGTACTTC
-	TRBD2	TRBJ2-5	TRBV7-2	CASSHGGLAGQETQYF	TGTGCCAGCAGCCATGGGGGACTAGCGGGGCAAGAGACCCAGTACTTC
few	TRBD2	TRBJ2-1	TRBV29-1	CSARLAGGRNEQFF	TGCAGCGCCAGGCTAGCGGGAGGGAGGAATGAGCAGTTCTTC
few	-	TRBJ2-2	TRBV15	CATSRSRATGELFF	TGTGCCACCAGCAGATCGCGGGCTACCGGGGAGCTGTTTTTT
-	TRBD1	TRBJ2-7	TRBV5-5	CASSSFQGASYEQYF	TGTGCCAGCAGCTCATTCCAGGGGGCCTCCTACGAGCAGTACTTC
-	-	TRBJ2-1	TRBV12-3/TRBV12-4	CASSPIDSLAYNEQFF	TGTGCCAGCAGTCCCATCGACAGCTTAGCCTACAATGAGCAGTTCTTC
few	-	TRBJ2-1	TRBV6-2/TRBV6-3	CASSYPPLAVFSEQFF	TGTGCCAGCAGTTACCCACCACTAGCTGTGTTTTCGGAGCAGTTCTTC
-	TRBD1	TRBJ1-1	TRBV11-3	CASSKKQGVGTEAFF	TGTGCCAGCAGCAAAAAGCAGGGGGTCGGGACTGAAGCTTTCTTT
-	-	TRBJ2-7	TRBV20-1	CSARRGETYEQYF	TGCAGTGCTAGGAGGGGGGAAACCTACGAGCAGTACTTC
-	TRBD2	TRBJ2-5	TRBV20-1	CSARDLAASGRKGVQSETQYF	TGCAGTGCTAGAGATCTAGCGGCTAGCGGGAGGAAAGGGGTACAATCGGAGACCCAGTACTTC
-	-	TRBJ2-1	TRBV20-1	CSARDPGRGNNEQFF	TGCAGTGCTAGAGATCCGGGGCGGGGAAACAATGAGCAGTTCTTC
-	TRBD1	TRBJ2-7	TRBV24-1	CATSDGGQSTYEQYF	TGTGCCACCAGTGATGGGGGACAGTCTACCTACGAGCAGTACTTC
-	-	TRBJ1-1	TRBV19	CASRTRPNTEAFF	TGTGCCAGTAGGACCCGCCCGAACACTGAAGCTTTCTTT
many	-	TRBJ2-3	TRBV7-3	CASGQTTDTQYF	TGTGCCAGCGGCCAAACCACAGATACGCAGTATTTT
-	-	TRBJ1-1	TRBV12-3/TRBV12-4	CASRDGGGNTEAFF	TGCGCCTCCCGCGACGGGGGAGGGAACACTGAAGCTTTCTTT
-	TRBD1	TRBJ2-7	TRBV20-1	CSANEGGQGAKEQYF	TGCAGTGCTAATGAAGGGGGACAGGGGGCGAAGGAGCAGTACTTC
few	TRBD2	TRBJ2-1	TRBV25-1	CASGWGGSSYNEQFF	TGTGCCAGCGGTTGGGGGGGGAGCTCCTACAATGAGCAGTTCTTC
few	TRBD1	TRBJ1-5	TRBV7-9	CASSLARDRGFNSNQPQHF	TGTGCCAGCAGCTTAGCCCGGGACAGAGGATTCAATAGCAATCAGCCCCAGCATTTT
-	TRBD1	TRBJ2-7	TRBV29-1	CSVLSGTGAAYEQYF	TGCAGCGTTCTCTCCGGGACAGGGGCAGCCTACGAGCAGTACTTC
-	-	TRBJ1-2	TRBV11-2	CASSLVGGVNGYTF	TGTGCCAGCAGCTTAGTGGGGGGAGTGAATGGCTACACCTTC
-	-	TRBJ1-2	TRBV7-6	CASSPELGAVGYTF	TGTGCCAGCAGCCCCGAGTTAGGGGCGGTTGGCTACACCTTC
-	-	TRBJ1-5	TRBV10-3	CAISELGDSNQPQHF	TGTGCCATCAGTGAATTGGGTGACAGCAATCAGCCCCAGCATTTT
few	-	TRBJ2-7	TRBV19	CASSPPGSTRDEQYF	TGTGCCAGTAGTCCCCCGGGATCGACGAGGGACGAGCAGTACTTC
-	TRBD2	TRBJ2-1	TRBV6-2/TRBV6-3	CASSVLAENGEQFF	TGTGCCAGCAGTGTTCTAGCGGAAAACGGGGAGCAGTTCTTC
-	-	TRBJ2-5	TRBV9	CASSSPDSAEETQYF	TGTGCCAGCAGCTCCCCCGACTCGGCGGAGGAGACCCAGTACTTC
-	-	TRBJ2-2	TRBV29-1	CSVEIRTGGRTGELFF	TGCAGCGTTGAAATTCGGACCGGCGGTCGCACCGGGGAGCTGTTTTTT
-	TRBD2	TRBJ2-1	TRBV7-9	CASSLSSGGPGNEQFF	TGTGCCAGCAGCTTAAGTAGCGGGGGACCCGGCAATGAGCAGTTCTTC
-	-	TRBJ2-7	TRBV7-9	CASSSGRFYEQYF	TGTGCCAGCAGCTCGGGACGGTTCTACGAGCAGTACTTC
few	TRBD1	TRBJ2-3	TRBV20-1	CSAREGQGADTQYF	TGCAGTGCTAGAGAAGGACAGGGTGCAGATACGCAGTATTTT
-	TRBD2	TRBJ2-1	TRBV20-1	CSARPLGRGLAGDEQFF	TGCAGTGCTAGACCCTTGGGGCGGGGACTAGCGGGAGATGAGCAGTTCTTC
few	-	TRBJ2-3	TRBV10-3	CAISESGTDTQYF	TGTGCCATCAGTGAGTCAGGCACAGATACGCAGTATTTT
-	TRBD1	TRBJ1-2	TRBV12-3/TRBV12-4	CASTEGTGEGYTF	TGTGCCAGCACCGAAGGGACAGGGGAAGGCTACACCTTC
few	TRBD2	TRBJ2-2	TRBV4-2	CASSQARTSDTGELFF	TGTGCCAGCAGCCAAGCCCGGACTAGCGACACCGGGGAGCTGTTTTTT
few	TRBD1	TRBJ1-2	TRBV11-2	CASSLSRGQGNYGYTF	TGTGCCAGCAGCTTATCCCGGGGACAGGGCAATTATGGCTACACCTTC
-	-	TRBJ1-1	TRBV7-6	CASSMGREAFF	TGTGCCAGCAGCATGGGTCGTGAAGCTTTCTTT
few	TRBD2	TRBJ2-5	TRBV4-3	CASSHSSGIQETQYF	TGCGCCAGCAGCCATTCTAGCGGGATCCAAGAGACCCAGTACTTC
-	-	TRBJ1-1	TRBV24-1	CATSDPRGGNTEAFF	TGTGCCACCAGTGACCCGCGGGGGGGAAACACTGAAGCTTTCTTT
-	TRBD1	TRBJ2-1	TRBV5-5	CASSPNPGQGGNEQFF	TGTGCCAGCAGCCCTAATCCGGGACAGGGGGGAAATGAGCAGTTCTTC
few	TRBD1	TRBJ2-7	TRBV5-1	CASSLRTGESGEQYF	TGCGCCAGCAGCCTTCGGACAGGGGAATCGGGGGAGCAGTACTTC
-	-	TRBJ1-2	TRBV4-1	CASSQDRGWNYGYTF	TGCGCCAGCAGCCAAGACAGGGGTTGGAACTATGGCTACACCTTC
few	TRBD2	TRBJ2-3	TRBV7-7	CASSLVGGTTDTQYF	TGTGCTAGCAGCTTAGTCGGGGGGACCACAGATACGCAGTATTTT
few	-	TRBJ2-7	TRBV27	CASRSRGYSYEQYF	TGTGCCAGCAGAAGTAGGGGGTACTCCTACGAGCAGTACTTC
few	-	TRBJ1-2	TRBV12-3/TRBV12-4	CASSPPLTDRSTVGYGYTF	TGTGCCAGCAGTCCACCCCTGACGGACAGATCTACGGTGGGCTATGGCTACACCTTC
-	-	TRBJ1-2	TRBV29-1	CSVAQGHGTGYTF	TGCAGCGTAGCACAGGGTCACGGGACTGGCTACACCTTC
-	TRBD1	TRBJ2-7	TRBV18	CASSLDRDRGFYEQYF	TGTGCCAGCTCACTCGACCGGGACAGGGGTTTCTACGAGCAGTACTTC
few	-	TRBJ2-7	TRBV29-1	CSAGEGVVQYF	TGCAGCGCTGGGGAAGGGGTAGTGCAGTACTTC